The next 31 T cell receptor beta chains were all read from a single sample in a study of T cell responses to AZD1222 COVID-19 vaccine. Repertoires were generated with immunoSEQ multiplex PCR, while TCRdb's copy carries only in-frame clones and drops some. The sample shows approximately 35,000 clones, 75% to 90% of them seen only once. The sample consisted of peripheral blood, taken on day 0 of AZD1222 vaccination. The source is an adult in good health.

The gene calls are TRBV6-4 and TRBJ2-3; 10 nucleotides align to TRBD1. The J segment lost 2 bases and the V segment lost 0 bases, leaving 2 bases of the junction unmatched. Germline assignment: CDR1 MRHNA and CDR2 SNTAGT. The CDR3 is made up of 16 amino acids. CDR3 in amino acids: CASSDSGQGVTDTQYF. The CDR3 DNA reads as TGTGCCAGCAGTGACTCCGGACAGGGGGTCACAGATACGCAGTATTTT.

The rearrangement uses TRBV6-5 and TRBJ2-3, with 9 bases that match TRBD2. The CDR3 extends over 15 amino acids. The germline V gene encodes CDR1 MNHEY and CDR2 SVGAGI. Germline trimming cut 6 bases from V and 0 bases from J; bases unmatched to any gene: 4. The CDR3 sequence is CASRGGGASTDTQYF. In DNA, the CDR3 is TGTGCCAGCAGAGGCGGGGGGGCTAGCACAGATACGCAGTATTTT.

This chain connects TRBV10-3 to TRBJ2-6; D gene uncertain. The CDR3 is 14 residues long. With 4 bases removed from V and 3 bases from J, the gap between germline ends came to 7 bases. From germline, CDR1 is ENHRY and CDR2 SYGVKD. The CDR3, as DNA: TGTGCCATCAGTGGGGCCTATGGGGCCAACGTCCTGACTTTC. It encodes CAISGAYGANVLTF.

By frequency in the sample, this clone is medium-sized (0.01 to 0.1%). The chain uses TRBV7-6 and TRBJ2-2; TRBD1 might be the D (5 bases). The length of the CDR3 is 16 residues. Germline loops: CDR1 SGHVS, CDR2 FNYEAQ. V lost 2 bases, J lost 3 bases, and 13 bases lay in between. The CDR3 loop reads CASSLRGRSHTGELFF. For the CDR3, the DNA is TGTGCCAGCAGCTTAAGGGGCAGGAGTCACACCGGGGAGCTGTTTTTT.

The V call is TRBV6-5, the J call TRBJ1-5, with a tentative D call TRBD1 (5 bases). V was pared by 6 bases and J by 2 bases, with 14 bases between. The germline V gene has CDR1 MNHEY and CDR2 SVGAGI. This CDR3 spans 15 amino acids. CDR3 nucleotides: TGTGCCAGCAGGGCGGTAAGAGGGGGCAATCAGCCCCAGCATTTT. The encoded protein is CASRAVRGGNQPQHF.

V gene TRBV7-2 combines with J gene TRBJ2-7, with TRBD2 matching 12 bases. V trimming: 1 base; J trimming: 4 bases; junction bases outside the gene matches: 8. Per the germline V gene, CDR1 is SGHTA and CDR2 is FQGNSA. The CDR3 is 17 residues long. Here the CDR3 DNA reads TGTGCCAGCAGCTTAGTATCCGGGACTAGCGGGTCTTACGAGCAGTACTTC. The encoded protein is CASSLVSGTSGSYEQYF.

The gene calls are TRBV13 and TRBJ2-1; 10 bases line up with TRBD2. CDR1 is PRHDT, CDR2 FYEKMQ, per germline (reference sequence). Unmatched junction bases numbered 7, after V lost 3 bases and J lost 2 bases. The CDR3 spans 17 residues. CDR3 in amino acids: CASSFRAGGVPYNEQFF. CDR3 in DNA: TGTGCCAGCAGCTTTCGAGCGGGGGGGGTCCCCTACAATGAGCAGTTCTTC. The variable domain in full, completed from reference TRBV13 and TRBJ2-1, reads AAGVIQSPRHLIKEKRETATLKCYPIPRHDTVYWYQQGPGQDPQFLISFYEKMQSDKGSIPDRFSAQQFSDYHSELNMSSLELGDSALYFCASSFRAGGVPYNEQFFGPGTRLTVL.

This chain links TRBV7-2 with TRBJ2-4; D gene uncertain. Between the trimmed V and J ends, which lost 2 bases and 1 base, there was a span of 12 bases. Per the germline V gene, CDR1 is SGHTA and CDR2 is FQGNSA. The CDR3 totals 16 residues. The CDR3 DNA reads as TGTGCCAGCAGCTTATATCCCGGCAGCGCCAAAAACATTCAGTACTTC. Its translation is CASSLYPGSAKNIQYF.

Here the CDR3 DNA reads TGTGCTAGCCTTCGCGGGACAGGGGATTACTACGAGCAGTACTTC. It translates to CASLRGTGDYYEQYF. The V gene is TRBV12-5, the J gene TRBJ2-7, with 10 bases identical to TRBD1. The germline V gene has CDR1 LGHNT and CDR2 FRNRAP. V was pared by 9 bases and J by 3 bases, with 11 bases of the junction left unmatched. CDR3 length: 15 residues.

The chain couples TRBV5-6 to TRBJ2-3; 8 nucleotides agree with TRBD2. Germline trimming cut 3 bases from V and 3 bases from J; bases unmatched to any gene: 3. CDR1 is SGHDT and CDR2 is YYEEEE in the germline V gene. This CDR3 contains 14 residues. The CDR3 region is CASSSGLETDTQYF. The CDR3 nucleotides are TGTGCCAGCAGCTCGGGACTAGAAACAGATACGCAGTATTTT.

V usage is TRBV12-3 or TRBV12-4 and J usage is TRBJ1-1, with D hard to call. CDR3 size: 13 residues. Trimming pared 1 base from V and 2 bases from J, leaving 5 bases between. CDR3 nucleotide sequence: TGTGCCAGCAGTTTAGGAGGCAACACTGAAGCTTTCTTT. It specifies CASSLGGNTEAFF.

The genes are TRBV7-8 and TRBJ2-3, with D possibly matching TRBD2 (6 bases). V lost 0 bases to trimming and J lost 6 bases, with 7 bases between them. This CDR3 contains 13 residues. Germline CDR1 and CDR2: SGHVS and FQNEAQ. The CDR3 spells CASSLARGDTQYF. Here the CDR3 DNA reads TGTGCCAGCAGCTTAGCCCGGGGGGATACGCAGTATTTT.

The gene calls are TRBV3-1 (or the pseudogene TRBV3-2) and TRBJ2-1; 7 positions match TRBD1. This CDR3 has 16 amino acids. The J segment lost 2 bases and the V segment lost 4 bases, leaving 8 bases of the junction unmatched. Germline assignment: CDR1 LGHDT and CDR2 YNNKEL (reference sequence). The CDR3 sequence is CASSLNSRGPYNEQFF. The CDR3 nucleotides are TGTGCCAGCAGCCTGAATAGTAGGGGGCCCTACAATGAGCAGTTCTTC.

This clone has just one count. The J gene is TRBJ1-2, the V gene TRBV27; D unresolved. CDR1 and CDR2 from the germline V gene are MNHEY and SMNVEV (reference sequence). V lost 5 bases, J lost 4 bases, and 8 bases lay in between. The CDR3 consists of 12 residues. CDR3 sequence reads: CASSPLGYGYTF. Here the CDR3 DNA reads TGTGCCAGCAGTCCCCTAGGCTATGGCTACACCTTC.

The chain recombines TRBV4-1 with TRBJ1-2; a possible D gene is TRBD1 (6 bases). Looked up from germline, CDR1 is MGHRA and CDR2 is YSYEKL. The CDR3 extends over 14 amino acids. V was clipped by 1 base and J by 8 bases, with 14 bases between them. For the CDR3, the DNA is TGCGCCAGCAGCCAAGTTGGGGGCCCGAGGGGCTACACCTTC. Its protein product is CASSQVGGPRGYTF.

The chain uses TRBV6-5 and TRBJ2-1; the D gene is possibly TRBD1 (5 bases). V lost 0 bases, J lost 8 bases, and 14 bases lay in between. Germline V gene data show CDR1 as MNHEY and CDR2 as SVGAGI. This CDR3 has 15 residues. CDR3 region: CASSYSLSGWDEQFF. The CDR3 DNA sequence: TGTGCCAGCAGTTACTCGCTATCAGGGTGGGATGAGCAGTTCTTC.

The rearrangement uses TRBV18 and TRBJ2-2; D may be TRBD2 (6 bases). CDR1 and CDR2 from the germline V gene are KGHSH and LQKENI. V was pared by 2 bases and J by 1 base, with 11 bases between. The CDR3 extends over 16 amino acids. DNA for the CDR3: TGTGCCAGCTCACCAGCGGAGGGGCGGAACACCGGGGAGCTGTTTTTT. This gives the protein CASSPAEGRNTGELFF.

The genes are TRBV19 and TRBJ1-1, with unresolved D. Trimming took off 7 bases at V and 8 bases at J, with 14 bases between the two ends. Germline CDR1 reads LNHDA; CDR2 reads SQIVND (reference sequence). The CDR3 covers 12 residues. The CDR3 DNA sequence: TGTGCCAGTATTAAGGACTGGACCGAAGCTTTCTTT. This codes for CASIKDWTEAFF.

In its sample, this clone was seen a few times. The chain joins TRBV12-3 or TRBV12-4 to TRBJ2-1; the D is unclear. The CDR3 runs to 13 residues. V lost 0 bases, J lost 9 bases, and 9 bases lay in between. As DNA, the CDR3 is TGTGCCAGCAGTTTAGCACACATTACTGAGCAGTTCTTC. Its protein product is CASSLAHITEQFF.

The V call is TRBV5-1, the J call TRBJ2-1, with D tentatively TRBD2 (6 bases). The CDR3 is made up of 16 amino acids. Germline CDR1 reads SGHRS; CDR2 reads YFSETQ. V lost 6 bases and J lost 0, with 16 bases in between. CDR3 sequence: CASTLLGGLSYNEQFF. In DNA form, the CDR3 reads TGCGCCAGCACTTTACTGGGGGGACTCTCCTACAATGAGCAGTTCTTC.

V usage is TRBV28 and J usage is TRBJ2-7; D remains unclear. This CDR3 region has 14 residues. Germline CDR1 is MDHEN and CDR2 is SYDVKM. The V gene lost 3 bases and the J gene lost 6 bases, with 15 bases spanning the gap. The CDR3 DNA sequence: TGTGCCAGCAGTTTTTTAGGTGAGCTACGCGAGCAGTACTTC. It translates to CASSFLGELREQYF.

The chain is built from TRBV19 and TRBJ1-5, with 8 bases aligning to TRBD1. The ends lost 6 bases at V and 5 bases at J; junction bases unmatched: 6. The CDR3 is 14 residues long. Germline CDR1 reads LNHDA; CDR2 reads SQIVND (reference sequence). CDR3 coding DNA: TGTGCCAGTAGCCCGCAGGGGGCATATCAGCCCCAGCATTTT. It specifies CASSPQGAYQPQHF. The full variable domain, its missing parts supplied by reference TRBV19 and TRBJ1-5, is DGGITQSPKYLFRKEGQNVTLSCEQNLNHDAMYWYRQDPGQGLRLIYYSQIVNDFQKGDIAEGYSVSREKKESFPLTVTSAQKNPTAFYLCASSPQGAYQPQHFGDGTRLSIL.

V and J are TRBV4-3 and TRBJ2-6; D tentatively fits TRBD1 or TRBD2 (5 bases each). CDR1 is LGHNA and CDR2 is YSLEER in the germline V gene. This CDR3 comprises 15 residues. The V and J ends lost 3 bases and 1 base respectively, with 7 bases between them. The CDR3 nucleotides read TGCGCCAGCAGCCAGAGGGGTTCTGGGGCCAACGTCCTGACTTTC. Protein product: CASSQRGSGANVLTF.

The chain carries TRBV6-4 and TRBJ2-1; 11 bases map to TRBD1. J lost 3 bases, V lost 3 bases, and 1 base had no gene match. Germline CDR1 is MRHNA and CDR2 is SNTAGT. The length of the CDR3 is 15 residues. DNA for the CDR3: TGTGCCAGCAGTGAGGGACAGGGGGACTACAATGAGCAGTTCTTC. Protein product: CASSEGQGDYNEQFF.

CDR3 in amino acids: CASSSYMGLYEQYF. CDR3 sequence (DNA): TGTGCCAGCAGCTCTTACATGGGGTTATACGAGCAGTACTTC. The V call is TRBV7-3, the J call TRBJ2-7; unclear D gene. Trimming stripped 4 bases from V and 4 bases from J, with 14 bases between. Per germline, CDR1 SGHTA and CDR2 FQGTGA. The CDR3 is 14 residues long.

The V and J genes are TRBV5-1 and TRBJ2-7; 7 nucleotides match TRBD1. The CDR3 sequence is 14 residues long. Germline V gene lookup returns CDR1 SGHRS and CDR2 YFSETQ. The J segment lost 2 bases and the V segment lost 0 bases, leaving 2 bases of the junction unmatched. CDR3 bases: TGCGCCAGCAGCTTGGGACAGGGCCCCTACGAGCAGTACTTC. It codes for CASSLGQGPYEQYF.

V and J are TRBV10-3 and TRBJ2-7, with 7 bases that match TRBD2. V gave up 0 bases and J gave up 4 bases; unmatched junction bases: 15. This CDR3 comprises 18 residues. Germline CDR1 reads ENHRY; CDR2 reads SYGVKD. The CDR3 is CAISESSARVVGGYEQYF. The CDR3 DNA sequence: TGTGCCATCAGTGAGTCGAGCGCGCGGGTGGTGGGGGGGTACGAGCAGTACTTC.

This clone occurred once. J is TRBJ1-6 and V is TRBV3-1 (or the pseudogene TRBV3-2); 7 nucleotides line up with TRBD1. The V gene's germline CDR1 is LGHDT and CDR2 YNNKEL (reference sequence). The CDR3 totals 15 residues. Trimming took 0 bases from V and 14 from J; bases not matched to a gene: 10. For the CDR3, the DNA is TGTGCCAGCAGCCAAGATGGTCAAACAGGGGTAACCCTCCACTTT. Amino acid sequence: CASSQDGQTGVTLHF.

The chain recombines TRBV4-3 with TRBJ2-1; 10 positions match TRBD2. V shed 3 bases and J 9 bases; nucleotides not matched to a gene: 5. Germline V CDR1 and CDR2: LGHNA, YSLEER. The CDR3 has 14 amino acids. CDR3 amino acids: CASSHSGGAGEQFF. CDR3 sequence (DNA): TGCGCCAGCAGCCACAGCGGGGGGGCCGGTGAGCAGTTCTTC.

V gene TRBV27 combines with J gene TRBJ2-1, with 10 nucleotides matching TRBD2. The trim removed 5 bases at V and 6 bases at J, leaving 7 bases unmatched. Germline CDR1 reads MNHEY; CDR2 reads SMNVEV (reference sequence). The CDR3 spans 15 residues. CDR3 region: CASSGLAGVGNEQFF. DNA of the CDR3: TGTGCCAGCAGTGGGCTAGCGGGAGTTGGCAATGAGCAGTTCTTC.

The genes are TRBV4-1 and TRBJ1-3; TRBD1 aligns across 9 bases. The CDR3 runs to 18 residues. J lost 4 bases, V lost 1 base, and 11 bases had no gene match. Germline CDR1 is MGHRA and CDR2 is YSYEKL. CDR3 loop: CASSQGHPGQGSGNTIYF. DNA of the CDR3: TGCGCCAGCAGCCAAGGGCACCCGGGACAGGGATCAGGAAACACCATATATTTT.